Each of the 29 T cell receptor beta chains below was sequenced from the same sample in a study of response to subunit inactivated influenza vaccine. From the RT-PCR reads, TCRdb called clonotypes with MiXCR, one entry per CDR3 protein. This sample has around 580,000 distinct CDR3 sequences, with 14% found just once. Sequenced here: PBMCs from blood, sampled 11 to 12 days after vaccination. These TCRs come from a man between 45 and 60 years old who received an inactivated influenza vaccine.

J is TRBJ2-7 and V is TRBV5-1, with 7 bases aligning to TRBD2. There are 15 residues in the CDR3. The ends lost 3 bases at V and 4 bases at J; junction bases unmatched: 10. Germline V lookup: CDR1 SGHRS, CDR2 YFSETQ. The CDR3: CASSSLSGLNYEQYF. CDR3 in DNA: TGCGCCAGCAGCTCCCTATCGGGACTAAATTACGAGCAGTACTTC.

The rearrangement uses TRBV20-1 and TRBJ1-5, with D uncertain. Germline-derived CDR1 and CDR2 are DFQATT and SNEGSKA (reference sequence). The CDR3 length is 12 residues. The V end was cut by 3 bases, the J end by 4 bases, with 7 bases between. The CDR3 is CSARGPNQPQHF. For the CDR3, the DNA is TGCAGTGCTAGGGGCCCAAATCAGCCCCAGCATTTT.

This clonotype appeared many times. One end of the junction varies from germline; a read error may be responsible. This sequence joins TRBV5-5 and TRBJ2-7, with 7 bases identical to TRBD2. The CDR3 runs 13 residues. CDR1 SGHKS and CDR2 YYEKEE come from the germline V gene (reference sequence). As DNA, the CDR3 is TGCGCCAGCAGCTCCGGGACTACCTACGAGCAGTACTTC. Amino acid sequence: CASSSGTTYEQYF.

This clonotype was found many times. V gene TRBV15 combines with J gene TRBJ1-1, with D possibly being TRBD1 (5 bases). Germline values: CDR1 LNHNV, CDR2 YYDKDF (reference sequence). This CDR3 contains 14 residues. Trimming took off 0 bases at V and 6 bases at J, with 11 bases between the two ends. CDR3 coding DNA: TGTGCCACCAGCAGAGATCGGGGGGGAGCTGAAGCTTTCTTT. Translated: CATSRDRGGAEAFF.

This clonotype was observed a single time. This rearrangement joins TRBV7-9 to TRBJ2-3; D is perhaps TRBD2 (6 bases). Trimming stripped 5 bases from V and 1 base from J, with 19 bases between. Germline assignment: CDR1 SEHNR and CDR2 FQNEAQ (reference sequence). CDR3 length equals 17 residues. CDR3 in DNA: TGTGCCAGCAGCCAAGGCGGAGGTACGGGGGGCACAGATACGCAGTATTTT. Its translation: CASSQGGGTGGTDTQYF.

The gene calls are TRBV15 and TRBJ1-3; possibly TRBD1 for D (5 bases). V lost 3 bases and J 0 bases, leaving 12 bases between the germline ends. The CDR3 is 16 residues long. CDR1 and CDR2 from the germline V gene are LNHNV and YYDKDF (reference sequence). The CDR3 region is CATSRPGRHSGNTIYF. The CDR3, as DNA: TGTGCCACCAGCAGGCCGGGACGCCACTCTGGAAACACCATATATTTT.

Here the CDR3 DNA reads TGTGCCAGCAGCATCCTCACAGGGGGAGATACTGAAGCTTTCTTT. Encoded protein: CASSILTGGDTEAFF. The chain combines TRBV5-5 with TRBJ1-1; 8 nucleotides match TRBD1. This CDR3 region has 15 residues. The germline CDR1 and CDR2 sequences are SGHKS and YYEKEE (reference sequence). J lost 5 bases, V lost 4 bases, and 10 bases had no gene match.

The sample holds a few counts of this clonotype. The rearrangement links TRBV29-1 to TRBJ2-5, with 11 bases fitting TRBD2. V lost 6 bases to trimming and J lost 0 bases; unmatched junction nucleotides: 9. This CDR3 contains 16 residues. CDR1 is SQVTM, CDR2 ANQGSEA, per germline. The CDR3, as DNA: TGCAGCGTCCGAGGGCCTAGCGGGGGGTACCAAGAGACCCAGTACTTC. Its translation: CSVRGPSGGYQETQYF.

This clonotype was observed once. The rearrangement links TRBV25-1 to TRBJ2-6; D is ambiguous. Per the germline V gene, CDR1 is MGHDK and CDR2 is SYGVNS. V lost 1 base and J 0 bases, leaving 7 bases between the germline ends. This CDR3 comprises 16 residues. CDR3: CASSEFGSSGANVLTF. The CDR3 nucleotides are TGTGCCAGCAGTGAATTCGGCAGCTCTGGGGCCAACGTCCTGACTTTC. The full variable domain, in which reference TRBV25-1 and TRBJ2-6 provide the parts outside the CDR3, is EADIYQTPRYLVIGTGKKITLECSQTMGHDKMYWYQQDPGMELHLIHYSYGVNSTEKGDLSSESTVSRIRTEHFPLTLESARPSHTSQYLCASSEFGSSGANVLTFGAGSRLTVL.

This clonotype was recorded at least ten times. The V and J genes are TRBV28 and TRBJ2-2; 9 bases fit TRBD1. Germline assignment: CDR1 MDHEN and CDR2 SYDVKM. The CDR3 has 16 residues. With V trimmed by 4 bases and J by 6 bases, 9 bases remained unmatched. CDR3 sequence (DNA): TGTGCCAGCAGTTGGCCGGGACAGGGCCTGTCCGGGGAGCTGTTTTTT. Amino acid sequence: CASSWPGQGLSGELFF.

Many counts were recorded for this clonotype. The gene calls are TRBV28 and TRBJ2-1; 13 bases align to TRBD2. V shed 6 bases and J 12 bases; nucleotides not matched to a gene: 8. The germline V gene has CDR1 MDHEN and CDR2 SYDVKM. The CDR3 is 14 residues long. This CDR3 is CASSRLAGGLVQFF. In nucleotides, the CDR3 is TGTGCCAGCAGCCGACTAGCGGGAGGTTTAGTGCAGTTCTTC.

There are a few counts of this clonotype. The chain links TRBV29-1 to TRBJ2-1; either TRBD1 or TRBD2 may supply D (5 bases each). Trimming left V 6 bases short and J 3 bases short, with 18 bases between. CDR1 SQVTM and CDR2 ANQGSEA come from the germline V gene. The CDR3 extends over 15 amino acids. CDR3 sequence reads: CSVPRGSSVYNEQFF. The DNA of the CDR3 is TGCAGCGTCCCGAGGGGCAGTTCGGTCTACAATGAGCAGTTCTTC.

V gene TRBV20-1 combines with J gene TRBJ2-1; the D is unclear. CDR1 is DFQATT, CDR2 SNEGSKA, per germline (reference sequence). V shed 3 bases and J shed 1 base, with 10 bases lying between them. The CDR3 spans 14 residues. The CDR3 DNA follows: TGCAGTGCTAGTGCCAGGAGATCCTACAATGAGCAGTTCTTC. Protein sequence: CSASARRSYNEQFF.

The genes are TRBV4-2 and TRBJ2-7; TRBD1 aligns across 12 bases. Germline assignment: CDR1 LGHNA and CDR2 YNFKEQ. The CDR3 sequence is 18 residues long. Losses at the gene ends were 3 bases for V and 2 bases for J; bases not matched to a gene: 11. The CDR3 DNA reads as TGTGCCAGCAGCCAGGGACAGGGGGCGTCGGTAGTCCCCTACGAGCAGTACTTC. Amino acids: CASSQGQGASVVPYEQYF.

The chain has TRBV7-8 and TRBJ2-7; D not certain. The germline gives CDR1 SGHVS, CDR2 FQNEAQ. The CDR3 covers 14 residues. Trimming pared 5 bases from V and 0 bases from J, leaving 11 bases between. The CDR3 DNA follows: TGTGCCAGCAGCGCACAGTTCCTCTCCTACGAGCAGTACTTC. Translated: CASSAQFLSYEQYF. The full variable domain, its missing parts supplied by reference TRBV7-8 and TRBJ2-7, is GAGVSQSPRYKVAKRGQDVALRCDPISGHVSLFWYQQALGQGPEFLTYFQNEAQLDKSGLPSDRFFAERPEGSVSTLKIQRTQQEDSAVYLCASSAQFLSYEQYFGPGTRLTVT.

This clonotype turned up a few times. The chain employs TRBV6-1 and TRBJ1-5, with D possibly TRBD1 on 5 matching bases. The germline gives CDR1 MNHNS, CDR2 SASEGT. CDR3 size: 13 residues. The V gene lost 5 bases and the J gene lost 7 bases, with 12 bases spanning the gap. The CDR3, as DNA: TGTGCCAGCAGTAGAGACGGGGGACAGCCCCAGCATTTT. Protein sequence: CASSRDGGQPQHF.

The chain carries TRBV5-1 and TRBJ2-7; 10 bases align to TRBD2. The CDR3 is 15 amino acids. The V gene's germline CDR1 is SGHRS and CDR2 YFSETQ. The ends lost 4 bases at V and 4 bases at J; junction bases unmatched: 8. CDR3: CASSPGASGRYEQYF. CDR3 nucleotides: TGCGCCAGCAGCCCTGGGGCTAGCGGGAGATACGAGCAGTACTTC.

In its sample, this clonotype was seen many times. An end of the junction does not agree with germline; a read error may underlie this. The chain links TRBV5-1 to TRBJ2-3; TRBD2 matches at 10 bases. The V gene's germline CDR1 is SGHRS and CDR2 YFSETQ. The CDR3 is 15 amino acids. The CDR3 DNA reads as TGTGCCAGCAGTCTTAGCGGGGGGAACACAGATACGCAGTATTTT. Protein: CASSLSGGNTDTQYF.

J is TRBJ1-3 and V is TRBV12-3 or TRBV12-4; no firm D call. The CDR3 has 15 residues. The ends were cut back, 2 bases at V and 4 bases at J, with 12 bases in the middle. In nucleotides, the CDR3 is TGTGCCAGCAGTTTATATGGCAGACCAGGAAACACCATATATTTT. Translating it yields CASSLYGRPGNTIYF.

The sample holds a few counts of this clonotype. The chain carries TRBV12-3 or TRBV12-4 and TRBJ2-1; the D gene is possibly TRBD1 (5 bases). V lost 7 bases to trimming and J lost 5 bases, with 18 bases between them. The CDR3 spans 15 residues. CDR3 region: CASTKTVGLHNEQFF. The DNA of the CDR3 is TGTGCCAGCACTAAGACCGTGGGGCTACACAATGAGCAGTTCTTC.

The chain couples TRBV7-2 to TRBJ2-7; D is unclear. CDR3 length equals 14 residues. Deletions cut 6 bases from V and 0 bases from J, with 12 bases between. Germline V gene data show CDR1 as SGHTA and CDR2 as FQGNSA. CDR3 nucleotides: TGTGCCAGCAGAAATCTAGGTCTCTCCTACGAGCAGTACTTC. It translates to CASRNLGLSYEQYF.

This clonotype was seen more than once but under ten times. V is TRBV6-4 and J is TRBJ1-2; D perhaps matches TRBD1 (6 bases). The ends were cut back, 3 bases at V and 5 bases at J, with 13 bases in the middle. Germline V gene data show CDR1 as MRHNA and CDR2 as SNTAGT. This CDR3 is 14 amino acids long. The CDR3 DNA follows: TGTGCCAGCAGTGAAGAACACAGGGAGTATGGCTACACCTTC. Translated: CASSEEHREYGYTF.

This clonotype showed up just a few times. This chain connects TRBV7-2 to TRBJ2-5; D gene ambiguous. This CDR3 comprises 14 residues. Germline CDR1 reads SGHTA; CDR2 reads FQGNSA. V was cut by 2 bases and J by 5 bases, with 12 bases left in between. CDR3 residues: CASSLSPGVETQYF. The CDR3 DNA reads as TGTGCCAGCAGCTTATCTCCTGGCGTGGAGACCCAGTACTTC.

The chain carries TRBV19 and TRBJ2-1; D remains unclear. V lost 0 bases to trimming and J lost 5 bases, with 8 bases between them. This CDR3 is built from 14 residues. Per the germline V gene, CDR1 is LNHDA and CDR2 is SQIVND (reference sequence). This CDR3 reads CASSIEGYNNEQFF. In nucleotides, the CDR3 is TGTGCCAGTAGTATAGAAGGGTATAACAATGAGCAGTTCTTC.

The rearrangement uses TRBV25-1 and TRBJ1-2; D may be TRBD1 (6 bases). CDR1 and CDR2 (germline): MGHDK, SYGVNS. V was cut by 3 bases and J by 6 bases, with 20 bases left in between. This CDR3 contains 16 residues. Here the CDR3 DNA reads TGTGCCAGCAGTGATTCCACGGTGTGGGGGGCAGATGGCTACACCTTC. This sequence encodes CASSDSTVWGADGYTF.

The CDR3 sequence: CASSSNRVPDEKLFF. CDR3 in DNA: TGTGCCAGCAGCTCAAACAGGGTCCCCGATGAAAAACTGTTTTTT. The chain combines TRBV7-2 with TRBJ1-4; a possible D gene is TRBD1 (6 bases). The CDR3 sequence is 15 residues long. Germline V gene lookup returns CDR1 SGHTA and CDR2 FQGNSA. The V end was cut by 4 bases, the J end by 6 bases, with 15 bases between.

This clonotype was picked up a small number of times. V gene TRBV12-3 or TRBV12-4 combines with J gene TRBJ2-5, with D perhaps matching TRBD2 (5 bases). V lost 7 bases and J 5 bases, leaving 23 bases between the germline ends. The CDR3 runs 16 residues. The CDR3 loop reads CASTRLQGLAEETQYF. The DNA of the CDR3 is TGTGCCAGCACTCGTTTGCAAGGGCTAGCTGAGGAGACCCAGTACTTC.

In the case of this clonotype: This may be a read error, as it is one base from a much larger clone. The genes are TRBV3-1 and TRBJ2-2; D is unclear. The CDR3 runs 12 residues. The germline V gene has CDR1 LGHDT and CDR2 YNNKEL (reference sequence). The CDR3 loop is CTSSRSAGELFF. Here the CDR3 DNA reads TGTACCAGCAGTCGAAGCGCCGGGGAGCTGTTTTTT.

The J gene is TRBJ1-1, the V gene TRBV14; TRBD1 aligns across 9 bases. The junction had 10 bases not matched to a gene; V was cut back by 4 bases and J by 4 bases. Germline loops: CDR1 SGHDN, CDR2 FVKESK. CDR3 length: 16 residues. Written as DNA, the CDR3 is TGTGCCAGCAGCCCCCGGACAGGGGCGCGGGGCACTGAAGCTTTCTTT. It is translated as CASSPRTGARGTEAFF.